This entry is about one T cell receptor (beta chain). Its antigen is currently not known. Per-nucleotide qualities are absent, and no much larger clonotype sits a single base away. This sample was included in a study of human T cells and chemical hapten exposure listed by TCRdb under 2021. As for the study more broadly: For sensitization, 2% DPC in acetone was applied to a roughly 2 cm by roughly 2 cm area of upper inner arm skin. The mostly female patient cohort included alopecia areata with under or over 50% scalp involvement, alopecia totalis and alopecia universalis. Patch tests used Finn chambers with 0.01% DPC on the upper back, scored after 6 days by International Contact Dermatitis Research Group standards. Approximately 28 alopecia patients gave blood for TCR sequencing at one to four time points (pre-sensitization, 2, 6 and 24 weeks). Weekly therapeutic DPC doses were additionally applied to the scalp of patients throughout the roughly 25-week study period. The libraries were sequenced as a pool, and the TCR yield per sample differed mostly because of small variations in library volumes within the pool. The study tracked peripheral blood TCR repertoire changes in vivo during primary and secondary sensitization to the hapten diphenylcyclopropenone (DPC) in alopecia patients. Patient blood was sampled pre-sensitization (week 0) and at 2, 6 and about 24 weeks after DPC sensitization. The research as a whole found: After repeated subsampling, changes were observed in the strength of the expansion versus patch-test correlation and in the threshold at which the correlation became significant. Expanded TCRs formed significantly more large CDR3 similarity clusters than pre-sensitization or healthy control sets, consistent with antigen-driven responses. Because every patient had alopecia, a presumed autoimmune disease, the patients' immune response might differ from that of healthy individuals. DPC sensitization did not change how many TCRs were above 1 in 1000 frequency, and no evidence was found of alterations in global repertoire structure. Patch test score was positively correlated with the number of PT1 expanded TCRs, with significance at thresholds 8, 16 and 32 but not at 4.

Library preparation was by RACE. The instrument given in TCRdb is NextSeq 500. Library preparation attached unique molecular identifiers to individual cDNA molecules for quantitative, reproducible TCR counting. From each blood RNA sample, both TCR alpha and TCR beta chains were sequenced. In the source study's methods: A median of about 87,000 TCRs per sample was observed, with a range of 23,224 to 690,600. The Decombinator software suite was used to annotate V, J and CDR3 in the TCR reads. For PS versus PT1 abundance plots, all samples were subsampled to the same number of TCRs (28,000). Expanded TCRs were defined as absent before sensitization and observed at least eight times at the 2-week time point. TCRdb applied fastp at Q25 and MiXCR to the public reads, then kept only in-frame beta chains. Records with the same CDR3 protein are collapsed into one entry carrying the most frequent genes and DNA. The V and J calls were not made by the authors but by TCRdb's processing. The sample table records 190,000 or so distinct CDR3 sequences; roughly 30% of these occur just once. Roughly 3% of the sample comes from the top ten.

The sample's time point label, in plain terms: pre-sensitization, week 0. The treatment or condition label, as the study defines it: therapeutic diphenylcyclopropenone sensitization with weekly scalp DPC. At every patch-test visit, the blood draw took place before the patch test was put on. Eligible patients were aged 18 to 70, diagnosed with alopecia, deemed suitable for DPC therapy, and excluded if pregnant. Total RNA was isolated from unfractionated whole blood collected in Tempus Blood RNA tubes. Including the terminal cysteine and phenylalanine, the CDR3 comprises 14 residues. Solely the CDR3 DNA is kept, with 42 bases framed from the first base. Trimming removed 6 bases from V and 0 bases from J, leaving 15 bases between the germline ends. The germline V gene (reference sequence) specifies DFQATT as CDR1 and SNEGSKA as CDR2.

The receptor chain draws on TRBV20-1 and TRBJ2-7; a weak D assignment points to TRBD2 (5 bases agree). This TCR derives from a woman in her twenties or thirties with alopecia areata. Some clones in this sample may be carry-over from other donors' samples. The starting material was whole blood, obtained in connection with sensitization to the hapten diphenylcyclopropenone (DPC). The CDR3 region: CSARPPGSSYEQYF. The DNA reads as follows: TGCAGTGCACGCCCCCCGGGGTCCTCCTACGAGCAGTACTTC.